This T cell receptor beta chain was retrieved from a study of vaccination effects on CD4 cells after COVID-19. For the study at large: Wells containing a few million PBMC each were cultured with around 9.1 IU/ml IL-2 and 7.5 to 10 ug/ml peptides. Points from the study as a whole: Clones that were induced by infection or by vaccine showed marked contraction late after vaccination.

Remarks on this clone: Its target is unknown.

The germline V gene has CDR1 SGHRS and CDR2 YFSETQ. Trimming took 0 bases from V and 10 from J; bases not matched to a gene: 4. CDR3 length equals 13 residues. Repertoires were generated with immunoSEQ multiplex PCR, while TCRdb's copy carries only in-frame clones and drops some. This sample carries about 47,000 clones, around 70% of them seen once, and the ten largest clones take about 7%. Researchers isolated CD4+ T cells once less than twelve days of culture had elapsed. As their vaccination, participants received two doses of either BNT162b2 or mRNA-1273. Having tested negative for nucleocapsid antibodies, the vaccine recipients showed no prior SARS-CoV-2 infection. Replacing half the medium with IL-2 medium was done on days 3 and 7.

Sample: CD4+ T cells from PBMCs cultured without peptide, taken after COVID-19 vaccination. This sequence originates from a human donor who received a COVID-19 vaccine. This chain links TRBV5-1 with TRBJ1-2; TRBD1 aligns across 9 bases. CDR3 protein: CASSLGQGEPYTF. The DNA of the CDR3 is TGCGCCAGCAGCTTGGGACAGGGGGAACCCTACACCTTC.